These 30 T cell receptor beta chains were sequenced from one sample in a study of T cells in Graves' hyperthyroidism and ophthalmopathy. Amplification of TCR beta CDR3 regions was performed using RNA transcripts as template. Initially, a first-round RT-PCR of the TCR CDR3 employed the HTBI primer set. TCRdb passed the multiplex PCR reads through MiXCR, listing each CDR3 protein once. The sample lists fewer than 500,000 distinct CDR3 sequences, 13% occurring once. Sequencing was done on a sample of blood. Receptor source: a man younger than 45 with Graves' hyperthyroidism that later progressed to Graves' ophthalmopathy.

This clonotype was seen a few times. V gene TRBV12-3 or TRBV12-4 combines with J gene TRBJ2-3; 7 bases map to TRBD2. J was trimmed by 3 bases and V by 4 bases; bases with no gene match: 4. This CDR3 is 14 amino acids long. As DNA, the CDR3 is TGTGCCAGCAGTTGGGCGGGGGTTACAGATACGCAGTATTTT. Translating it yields CASSWAGVTDTQYF.

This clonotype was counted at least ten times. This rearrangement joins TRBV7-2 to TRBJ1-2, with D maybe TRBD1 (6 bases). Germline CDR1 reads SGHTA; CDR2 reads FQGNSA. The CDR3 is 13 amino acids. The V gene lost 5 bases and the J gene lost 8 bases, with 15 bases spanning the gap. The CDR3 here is CASSPRGDGGYTF. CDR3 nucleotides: TGTGCCAGCAGCCCGAGGGGGGATGGGGGCTACACCTTC.

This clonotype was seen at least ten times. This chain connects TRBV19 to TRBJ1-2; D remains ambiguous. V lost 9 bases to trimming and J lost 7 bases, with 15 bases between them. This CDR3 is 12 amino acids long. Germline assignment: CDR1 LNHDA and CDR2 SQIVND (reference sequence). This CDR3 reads CASWTALGGYTF. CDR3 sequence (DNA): TGTGCCAGCTGGACGGCCCTGGGTGGCTACACCTTC. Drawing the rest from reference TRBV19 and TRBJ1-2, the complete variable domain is DGGITQSPKYLFRKEGQNVTLSCEQNLNHDAMYWYRQDPGQGLRLIYYSQIVNDFQKGDIAEGYSVSREKKESFPLTVTSAQKNPTAFYLCASWTALGGYTFGSGTRLTVV.

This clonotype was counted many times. CDR3 in DNA: TGCGCCAGCAGTCAGAACAGGGGAAATTACGAGCAGTACTTC. Amino acid sequence: CASSQNRGNYEQYF. The V and J genes are TRBV5-1 and TRBJ2-7; 7 bases are a match to TRBD1. The CDR3 sequence is 14 residues long. Germline CDR1 is SGHRS and CDR2 is YFSETQ. V was pared by 5 bases and J by 4 bases, with 9 bases of the junction left unmatched.

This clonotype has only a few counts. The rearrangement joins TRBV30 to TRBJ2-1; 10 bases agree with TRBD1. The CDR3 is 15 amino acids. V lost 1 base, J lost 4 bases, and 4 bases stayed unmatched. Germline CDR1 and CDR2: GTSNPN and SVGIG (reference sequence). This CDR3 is CAWSADRGKYNEQFF. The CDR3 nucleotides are TGTGCCTGGAGTGCGGACAGGGGGAAATACAATGAGCAGTTCTTC.

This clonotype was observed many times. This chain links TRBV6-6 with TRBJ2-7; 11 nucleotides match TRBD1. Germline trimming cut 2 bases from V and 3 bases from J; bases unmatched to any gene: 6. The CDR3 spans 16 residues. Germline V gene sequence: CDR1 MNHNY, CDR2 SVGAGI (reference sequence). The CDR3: CASSYGGQGAYYEQYF. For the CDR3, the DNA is TGTGCCAGCAGTTACGGCGGACAGGGGGCCTACTACGAGCAGTACTTC.

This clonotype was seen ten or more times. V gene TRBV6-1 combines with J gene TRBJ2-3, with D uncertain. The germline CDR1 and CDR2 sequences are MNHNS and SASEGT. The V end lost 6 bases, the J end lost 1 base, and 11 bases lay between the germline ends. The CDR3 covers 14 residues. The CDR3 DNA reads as TGTGCCAGCAGGCCTCCTGGGGGCACAGATACGCAGTATTTT. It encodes CASRPPGGTDTQYF.

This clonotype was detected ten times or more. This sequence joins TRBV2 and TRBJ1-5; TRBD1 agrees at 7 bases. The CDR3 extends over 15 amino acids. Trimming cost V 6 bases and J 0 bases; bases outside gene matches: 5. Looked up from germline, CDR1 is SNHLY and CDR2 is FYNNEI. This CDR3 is CASRLTGDSNQPQHF. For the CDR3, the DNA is TGTGCCAGCAGACTTACAGGGGATAGCAATCAGCCCCAGCATTTT. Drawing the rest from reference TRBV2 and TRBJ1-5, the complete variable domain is EPEVTQTPSHQVTQMGQEVILRCVPISNHLYFYWYRQILGQKVEFLVSFYNNEISEKSEIFDDQFSVERPDGSNFTLKIRSTKLEDSAMYFCASRLTGDSNQPQHFGDGTRLSIL.

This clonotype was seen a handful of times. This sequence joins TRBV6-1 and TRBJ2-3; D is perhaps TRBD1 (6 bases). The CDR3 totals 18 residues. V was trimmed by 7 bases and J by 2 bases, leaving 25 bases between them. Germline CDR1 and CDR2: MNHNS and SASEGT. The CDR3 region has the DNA TGTGCCAGCACCTACCAACCCGGACAGCAAGATTCCACAGATACGCAGTATTTT. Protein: CASTYQPGQQDSTDTQYF.

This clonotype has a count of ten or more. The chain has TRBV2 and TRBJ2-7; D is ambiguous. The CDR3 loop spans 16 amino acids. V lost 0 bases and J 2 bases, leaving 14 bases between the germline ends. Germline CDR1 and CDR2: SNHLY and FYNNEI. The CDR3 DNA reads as TGTGCCAGCAGTGAAGCGCCCCAGGCGATTCCCTACGAGCAGTACTTC. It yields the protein CASSEAPQAIPYEQYF.

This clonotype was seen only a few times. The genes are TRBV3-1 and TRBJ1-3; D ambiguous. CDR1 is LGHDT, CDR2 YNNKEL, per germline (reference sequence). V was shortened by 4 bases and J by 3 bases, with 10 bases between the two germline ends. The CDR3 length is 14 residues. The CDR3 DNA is TGTGCCAGCAGCCTGAGGGTGGATGGAAACACCATATATTTT. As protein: CASSLRVDGNTIYF.

The DNA for the CDR3 is TGCGCCAGCAGCCAAGAGGGGGCTACTGGGGCCAACGTCCTGACTTTC. Its translation: CASSQEGATGANVLTF. This chain links TRBV4-1 with TRBJ2-6, with D possibly matching TRBD1 (6 bases). Germline-derived CDR1 and CDR2 are MGHRA and YSYEKL. CDR3 length: 16 residues. The ends were cut back, 0 bases at V and 2 bases at J, with 8 bases in the middle.

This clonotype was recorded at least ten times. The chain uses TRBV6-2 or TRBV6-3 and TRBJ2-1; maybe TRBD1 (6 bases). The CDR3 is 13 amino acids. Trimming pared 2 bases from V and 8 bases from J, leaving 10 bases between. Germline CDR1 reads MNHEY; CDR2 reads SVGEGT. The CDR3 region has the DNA TGTGCCAGCAGTTACAGACAGGTAGATGAGCAGTTCTTC. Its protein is CASSYRQVDEQFF.

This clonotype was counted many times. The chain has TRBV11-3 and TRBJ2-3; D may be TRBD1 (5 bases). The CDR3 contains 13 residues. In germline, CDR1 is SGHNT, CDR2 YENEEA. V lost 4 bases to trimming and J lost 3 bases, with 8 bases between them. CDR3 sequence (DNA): TGTGCCAGCAGCTCCAGGGTGACAGATACGCAGTATTTT. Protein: CASSSRVTDTQYF.

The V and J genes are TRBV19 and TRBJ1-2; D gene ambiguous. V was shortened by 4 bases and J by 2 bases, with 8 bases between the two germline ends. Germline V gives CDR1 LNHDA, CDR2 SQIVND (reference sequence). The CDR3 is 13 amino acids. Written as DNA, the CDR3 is TGTGCCAGTAGTAAAAGGTTGAACTATGGCTACACCTTC. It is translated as CASSKRLNYGYTF.

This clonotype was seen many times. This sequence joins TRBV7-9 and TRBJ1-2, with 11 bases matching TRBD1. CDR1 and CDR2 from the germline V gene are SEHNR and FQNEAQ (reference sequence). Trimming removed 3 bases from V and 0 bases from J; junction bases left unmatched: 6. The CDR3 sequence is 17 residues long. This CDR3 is CASSFLDRGQANYGYTF. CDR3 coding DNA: TGTGCCAGCAGCTTCCTGGACAGGGGGCAAGCTAACTATGGCTACACCTTC. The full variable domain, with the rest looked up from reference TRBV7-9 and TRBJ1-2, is DTGVSQNPRHKITKRGQNVTFRCDPISEHNRLYWYRQTLGQGPEFLTYFQNEAQLEKSRLLSDRFSAERPKGSFSTLEIQRTEQGDSAMYLCASSFLDRGQANYGYTFGSGTRLTVV.

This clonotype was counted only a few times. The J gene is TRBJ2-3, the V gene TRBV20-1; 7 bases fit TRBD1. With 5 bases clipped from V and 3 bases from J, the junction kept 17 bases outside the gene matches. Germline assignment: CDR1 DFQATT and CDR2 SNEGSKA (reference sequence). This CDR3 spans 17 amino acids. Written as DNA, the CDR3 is TGCAGTGCTCCCCTCATTCCAGGGGGTGGTATTACAGATACGCAGTATTTT. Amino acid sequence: CSAPLIPGGGITDTQYF.

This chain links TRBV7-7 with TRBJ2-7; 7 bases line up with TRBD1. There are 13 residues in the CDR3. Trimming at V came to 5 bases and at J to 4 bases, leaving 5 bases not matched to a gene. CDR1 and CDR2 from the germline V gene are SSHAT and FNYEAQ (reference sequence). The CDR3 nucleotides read TGTGCCAGCAGCACCGGGACAGAATACGAGCAGTACTTC. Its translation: CASSTGTEYEQYF.

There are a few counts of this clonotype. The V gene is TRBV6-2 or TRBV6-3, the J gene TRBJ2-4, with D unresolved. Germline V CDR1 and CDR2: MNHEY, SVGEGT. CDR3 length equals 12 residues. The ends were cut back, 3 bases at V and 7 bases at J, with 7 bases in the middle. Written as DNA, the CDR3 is TGTGCCAGCAGTTATTCGAAGAACATTCAGTACTTC. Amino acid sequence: CASSYSKNIQYF.

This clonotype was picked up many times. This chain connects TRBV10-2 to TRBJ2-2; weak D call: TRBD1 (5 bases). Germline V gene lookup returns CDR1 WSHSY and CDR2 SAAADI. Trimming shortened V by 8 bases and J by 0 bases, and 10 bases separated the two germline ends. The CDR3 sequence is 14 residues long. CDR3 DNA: TGCGCCAGCCTTAGGGGCGCGAACACCGGGGAGCTGTTTTTT. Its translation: CASLRGANTGELFF.

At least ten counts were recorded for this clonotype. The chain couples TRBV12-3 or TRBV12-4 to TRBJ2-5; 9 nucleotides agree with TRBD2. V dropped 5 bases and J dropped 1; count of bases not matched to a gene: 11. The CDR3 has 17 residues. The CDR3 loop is CASSMPPRGGIQETQYF. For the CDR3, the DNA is TGTGCCAGCAGTATGCCTCCGCGGGGGGGGATCCAAGAGACCCAGTACTTC.

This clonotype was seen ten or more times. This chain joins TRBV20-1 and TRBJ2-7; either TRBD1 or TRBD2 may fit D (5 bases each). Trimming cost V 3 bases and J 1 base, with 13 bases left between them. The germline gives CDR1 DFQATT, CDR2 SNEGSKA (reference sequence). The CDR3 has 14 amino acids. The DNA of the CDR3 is TGCAGTGCTAGGGGGCGGGCCCTTTCCTACGAGCAGTACTTC. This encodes CSARGRALSYEQYF.

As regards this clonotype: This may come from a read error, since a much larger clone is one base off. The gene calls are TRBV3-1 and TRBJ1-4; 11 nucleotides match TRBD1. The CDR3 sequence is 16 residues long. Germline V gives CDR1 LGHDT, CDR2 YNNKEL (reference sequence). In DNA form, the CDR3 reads TGTGGCAGCAGTCCGGGACAGGGGGGGACTAATGAAAAACTGTTTTTT. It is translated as CGSSPGQGGTNEKLFF. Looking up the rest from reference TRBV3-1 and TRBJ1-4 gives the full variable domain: DTAVSQTPKYLVTQMGNDKSIKCEQNLGHDTMYWYKQDSKKFLKIMFSYNNKELIINETVPNRFSPKSPDKAHLNLHINSLELGDSAVYFCGSSPGQGGTNEKLFFGSGTQLSVL.

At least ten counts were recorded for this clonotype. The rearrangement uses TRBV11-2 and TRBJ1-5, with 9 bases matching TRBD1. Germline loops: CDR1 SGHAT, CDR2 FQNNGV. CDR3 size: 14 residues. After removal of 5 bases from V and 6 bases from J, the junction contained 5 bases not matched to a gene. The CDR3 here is CASSRDRDTQPQHF. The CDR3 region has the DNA TGTGCCAGCAGCCGGGACAGGGATACTCAGCCCCAGCATTTT.

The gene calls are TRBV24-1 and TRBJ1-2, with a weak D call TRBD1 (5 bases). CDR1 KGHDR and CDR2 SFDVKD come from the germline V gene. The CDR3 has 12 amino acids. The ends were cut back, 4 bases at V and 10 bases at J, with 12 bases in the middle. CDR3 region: CATSDLDSPYTF. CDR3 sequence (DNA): TGTGCCACCAGTGACCTCGACAGTCCCTACACCTTC.

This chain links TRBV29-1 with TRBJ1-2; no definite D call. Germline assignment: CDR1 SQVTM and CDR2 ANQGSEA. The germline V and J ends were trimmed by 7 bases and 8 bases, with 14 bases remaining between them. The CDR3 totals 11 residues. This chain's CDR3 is CSGDEGGGYTF. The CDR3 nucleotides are TGCAGCGGGGATGAGGGAGGCGGCTACACCTTC. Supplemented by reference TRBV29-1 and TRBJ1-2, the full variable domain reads SAVISQKPSRDICQRGTSLTIQCQVDSQVTMMFWYRQQPGQSLTLIATANQGSEATYESGFVIDKFPISRPNLTFSTLTVSNMSPEDSSIYLCSGDEGGGYTFGSGTRLTVV.

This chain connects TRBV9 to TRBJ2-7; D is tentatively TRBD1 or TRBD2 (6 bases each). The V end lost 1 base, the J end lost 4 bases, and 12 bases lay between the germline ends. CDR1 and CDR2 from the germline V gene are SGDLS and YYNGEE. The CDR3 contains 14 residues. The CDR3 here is CASSVSGGGYEQYF. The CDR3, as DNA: TGTGCCAGCAGCGTATCCGGGGGCGGTTACGAGCAGTACTTC.

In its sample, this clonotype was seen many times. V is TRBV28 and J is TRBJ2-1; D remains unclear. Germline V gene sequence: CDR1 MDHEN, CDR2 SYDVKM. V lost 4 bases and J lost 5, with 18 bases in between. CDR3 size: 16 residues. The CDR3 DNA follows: TGTGCCAGCAGTTACCCCAAAAGGACGGTTCACAATGAGCAGTTCTTC. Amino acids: CASSYPKRTVHNEQFF.

The DNA of the CDR3 is TGTGCCAGCAGTTACTCGGGGGGAGCGACCTACGAGCAGTACTTC. It yields the protein CASSYSGGATYEQYF. This rearrangement joins TRBV6-6 to TRBJ2-7; possibly TRBD2 for D (6 bases). This CDR3 has 15 amino acids. The germline CDR1 and CDR2 sequences are MNHNY and SVGAGI (reference sequence). Trimming left V 0 bases short and J 2 bases short, with 11 bases between.

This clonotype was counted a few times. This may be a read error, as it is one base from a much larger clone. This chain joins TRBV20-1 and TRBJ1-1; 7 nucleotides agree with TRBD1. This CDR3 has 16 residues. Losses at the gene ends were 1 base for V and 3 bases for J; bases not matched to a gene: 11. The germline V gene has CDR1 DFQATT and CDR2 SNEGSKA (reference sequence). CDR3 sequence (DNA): TGCAGTGCTAGAGGCGGGACAGCCGGTGGCGACACTGAAGCTTTCTTT. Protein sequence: CSARGGTAGGDTEAFF.